A selection of T cell receptor beta chains follows, all from one sample in a study of cytomegalovirus exposure and HLA in healthy donors. The method was immunoSEQ multiplex PCR; TCRdb's version includes in-frame clones alone and lacks a portion of them. The sample consists of approximately 87,000 clones, 65% to 90% of them appearing once. The specimen was PBMCs. The receptors originated from a woman aged 70-85 years in good health and CMV-seropositive. CDR3s include the opening cysteine and the closing phenylalanine or tryptophan. Each record gives: J gene, V gene, D gene, clone size, CDR3 protein, CDR3 DNA. D genes are given only for firm matches. Some rows mark clone size as missing; the rest say once, few, many or name a class of expanded clone.

>TRBJ2-3|TRBV11-3|NA|NA
CASSSRGAFTDTQYF
TGTGCCAGCAGCTCTCGGGGGGCATTCACAGATACGCAGTATTTT
>TRBJ2-7|TRBV11-2|NA|NA
CASSLDDRGSSF
TGTGCCAGCAGCTTAGACGATAGGGGCAGTAGCTTC
>TRBJ2-7|TRBV18|TRBD1|NA
CASSRGQGPGNEQYF
TGTGCCAGCTCACGAGGACAGGGTCCTGGCAACGAGCAGTACTTC
>TRBJ1-4|TRBV27|TRBD1|NA
CASSRDRGVEKLFF
TGTGCCAGCAGTCGAGACAGGGGGGTTGAAAAACTGTTTTTT
>TRBJ1-1|TRBV6-5|TRBD1|few
CASRRRQGASGAFF
TGTGCCAGCAGACGCCGACAGGGGGCTTCGGGAGCTTTCTTT
>TRBJ2-2|TRBV19|TRBD2|NA
CASSGTSGRATGELFF
TGTGCCAGTAGCGGGACTAGCGGGAGGGCCACCGGGGAGCTGTTTTTT
>TRBJ2-7|TRBV29-1|NA|NA
CSARQSSYEQYF
TGCAGCGCCCGACAGAGCTCCTACGAGCAGTACTTC
>TRBJ2-1|TRBV4-1|NA|NA
CASSPIFKGRPHEQFF
TGCGCCAGCAGCCCAATATTCAAGGGGCGCCCCCATGAGCAGTTCTTC
>TRBJ1-4|TRBV5-4|NA|NA
CASSLVGLNEKLFF
TGTGCCAGCAGCTTGGTAGGACTTAATGAAAAACTGTTTTTT
>TRBJ2-6|TRBV4-1|NA|NA
CASSQDNVGVISGANVLTF
TGCGCCAGCAGCCAAGATAATGTAGGGGTAATCTCTGGGGCCAACGTCCTGACTTTC
>TRBJ2-2|TRBV7-9|NA|NA
CASSLSNGGELFF
TGTGCCAGCAGCTTAAGCAACGGCGGGGAGCTGTTTTTT
>TRBJ2-3|TRBV25-1|NA|NA
CASSEFMRAPKADTQYF
TGTGCCAGCAGTGAATTCATGAGGGCCCCAAAAGCCGATACGCAGTATTTT
>TRBJ2-7|TRBV30|TRBD2|many
CAWSVSRGTSIYEQYF
TGTGCCTGGAGTGTCTCCCGGGGGACTAGCATCTACGAGCAGTACTTC
>TRBJ1-5|TRBV6-4|NA|NA
CASSRESNQPQHF
TGTGCCAGCAGTCGAGAGAGCAATCAGCCCCAGCATTTT
>TRBJ2-3|TRBV12-5|NA|once
CASGLAASPVADTQYF
TGTGCTAGTGGTTTGGCCGCGTCCCCGGTGGCAGATACGCAGTATTTT
>TRBJ2-7|TRBV28|TRBD2|NA
CASRMTSGRLNEQYF
TGTGCCAGCAGGATGACTAGCGGGAGGTTGAACGAGCAGTACTTC
>TRBJ1-3|TRBV18|NA|NA
CASSPQGSGNTIYF
TGTGCCAGCTCACCTCAGGGGTCAGGAAACACCATATATTTT
>TRBJ2-5|TRBV5-1|NA|NA
CASRRQTGLQETQYF
TGCGCCAGCAGGCGCCAAACAGGGTTGCAAGAGACCCAGTACTTC
>TRBJ1-4|TRBV28|NA|NA
CASSLRVNEKLFF
TGTGCCAGCAGTTTACGGGTTAATGAAAAACTGTTTTTT
>TRBJ1-3|TRBV19|TRBD1|NA
CASSIGQGAGNTIYF
TGTGCCAGTAGTATCGGACAGGGGGCTGGAAACACCATATATTTT
>TRBJ1-2|TRBV29-1|NA|NA
CSVVGGSPPNYGYTF
TGCAGCGTTGTTGGAGGGTCGCCCCCTAACTATGGCTACACCTTC
>TRBJ1-2|TRBV6-5|NA|NA
CASSPTPGSPGGYTF
TGTGCCAGCAGTCCGACCCCAGGCAGTCCTGGCGGCTACACCTTC
>TRBJ1-1|TRBV4-1|TRBD1|few
CASSQDRGTEAFF
TGCGCCAGCAGCCAAGACAGGGGGACTGAAGCTTTCTTT
>TRBJ1-2|TRBV30|NA|NA
CAWSALGAARNYGYTF
TGTGCCTGGAGTGCACTTGGGGCGGCCCGTAACTATGGCTACACCTTC
>TRBJ2-7|TRBV15|NA|NA
CATSPGLYEQYF
TGTGCCACCAGCCCAGGTCTCTACGAGCAGTACTTC
>TRBJ1-5|TRBV6-5|TRBD1|NA
CASSVGTARYQPQHF
TGTGCCAGCAGTGTTGGGACAGCGAGATATCAGCCCCAGCATTTT
>TRBJ2-4|TRBV7-2|TRBD1|NA
CASSPQGARFGKNIQYF
TGTGCCAGCAGCCCCCAGGGGGCTCGTTTCGGGAAAAACATTCAGTACTTC
>TRBJ2-7|TRBV12-5|NA|NA
CASGVDTYEQYF
TGTGCTAGTGGGGTCGACACCTACGAGCAGTACTTC
>TRBJ1-2|TRBV25-1|NA|once
CASSDTGGYTF
TGTGCCAGCAGTGACACAGGGGGCTACACCTTC
>TRBJ2-3|TRBV5-1|TRBD2|NA
CASSLGGRGADTQYF
TGCGCCAGCAGCTTGGGCGGGAGGGGTGCAGATACGCAGTATTTT
>TRBJ1-2|TRBV6-6|NA|many
CASSHIGTGIDGYTF
TGTGCCAGCAGTCATATAGGCACAGGGATTGATGGCTACACCTTC
>TRBJ2-1|TRBV4-1|TRBD2|NA
CASSQDPAGAKYNEQFF
TGCGCCAGCAGCCAAGACCCAGCGGGAGCTAAGTACAATGAGCAGTTCTTC
>TRBJ1-2|TRBV7-9|TRBD1|NA
CASSRQGQVGYTF
TGTGCCAGCAGCCGACAGGGTCAGGTTGGCTACACCTTC
>TRBJ2-3|TRBV19|TRBD2|NA
CASSIGGSSADTQYF
TGTGCCAGTAGTATCGGCGGGAGTTCAGCAGATACGCAGTATTTT
>TRBJ2-6|TRBV5-4|NA|NA
CASTLLSGSGANVLTF
TGTGCCAGCACCCTCTTGTCGGGCTCTGGGGCCAACGTCCTGACTTTC
>TRBJ1-4|TRBV30|NA|NA
CAWSVRGRATNEKLFF
TGTGCCTGGAGTGTAAGGGGCCGAGCAACTAATGAAAAACTGTTTTTT
>TRBJ2-5|TRBV11-2|NA|NA
CASSLDRGGQETQYF
TGTGCCAGCAGCTTAGATCGGGGAGGCCAAGAGACCCAGTACTTC
>TRBJ2-7|TRBV4-3|NA|NA
CASSRGTLTGEQYF
TGCGCCAGCAGCCGGGGGACTCTAACGGGGGAGCAGTACTTC
>TRBJ2-7|TRBV5-6|TRBD2|NA
CASSQGLAGATYEQYF
TGTGCCAGCAGCCAGGGACTAGCGGGAGCTACCTACGAGCAGTACTTC